Following are 8 T cell receptor beta chains from one sample sequenced in a study of cytomegalovirus exposure and HLA in healthy donors. The PCR ran on 60 Vbeta and 13 Jbeta primers. Data came from immunoSEQ multiplex PCR; TCRdb stores just in-frame clones and leaves some out. The sample contains about 150,000 clones, around 75% of which appear only once. Sequencing was carried out using PBMCs. The receptors were gathered from a man between 18 and 35 years old in good health and CMV-seronegative.

CDR3 region: CASSYSPPLTGVGTYEQYF. As DNA, the CDR3 is TGCGCCAGCAGCTATTCCCCCCCTCTTACGGGAGTAGGGACCTACGAGCAGTACTTC. The chain couples TRBV4-1 to TRBJ2-5, with TRBD2 as a possible D gene (6 bases). TRBJ2-7 explains the end of the DNA better; the J call may be wrong. This CDR3 comprises 19 residues. The germline CDR1 and CDR2 sequences are MGHRA and YSYEKL.

This clone was counted many times. The chain carries TRBV4-3 and TRBJ2-2, with TRBD2 matching over 12 bases. The CDR3 has 15 residues. With 5 bases clipped from V and 7 bases from J, the junction kept 5 bases outside the gene matches. Germline V gives CDR1 LGHNA, CDR2 YSLEER. The chain's CDR3 is CASSVTSGSVGELFF. The CDR3 nucleotides read TGCGCCAGCAGCGTGACTAGCGGGAGCGTCGGGGAGCTGTTTTTT.

About this clone: One end of the junction fails to match germline, which may point to a read error. This chain connects TRBV7-9 to TRBJ2-1, with 9 bases that match TRBD2. There are 18 residues in the CDR3. Per germline, CDR1 SEHNR and CDR2 FQNEAQ (reference sequence). Written as DNA, the CDR3 is TGTTCCAGCAGCTTCCCGGCGGGAGGGCCAGGGTCCTACAATGAGCAGTTCTTC. Translated, it gives CSSSFPAGGPGSYNEQFF.

The rearrangement joins TRBV30 to TRBJ1-6, with D unresolved. Trimming took 5 bases from V and 10 from J, leaving 18 bases between them. The CDR3 runs 14 residues. Germline V gene sequence: CDR1 GTSNPN, CDR2 SVGIG (reference sequence). CDR3 residues: CAWAATRSLSPLHF. CDR3 in DNA: TGTGCCTGGGCCGCTACGAGGAGCCTATCACCCCTCCACTTT.

The chain combines TRBV13 with TRBJ2-3; D remains unclear. The CDR3 covers 12 residues. Germline CDR1 PRHDT, CDR2 FYEKMQ (reference sequence). The germline V and J ends were trimmed by 4 bases and 9 bases, with 11 bases remaining between them. CDR3 amino acids: CASSSLLRTQYF. DNA of the CDR3: TGTGCCAGCAGCTCCCTCCTACGAACGCAGTATTTT.

This sequence joins TRBV18 and TRBJ2-2, with a weak D call TRBD2 (5 bases). Germline V gives CDR1 KGHSH, CDR2 LQKENI. The CDR3 is made up of 17 amino acids. V was clipped by 4 bases and J by 5 bases, with 20 bases between them. The CDR3 reads CASSLPPPRDETGELFF. DNA of the CDR3: TGTGCCAGCTCACTCCCCCCGCCCCGGGATGAGACCGGGGAGCTGTTTTTT.

CDR3 in amino acids: CASREGIEGTQYF. As DNA, the CDR3 is TGTGCCAGCAGGGAGGGTATTGAGGGTACGCAGTATTTT. The J gene is TRBJ2-3, the V gene TRBV28; a possible D gene is TRBD2 (6 bases). Germline loops: CDR1 MDHEN, CDR2 SYDVKM. This CDR3 is 13 amino acids long. V was cut by 6 bases and J by 8 bases, with 15 bases left in between.

This clone was counted a single time. This chain uses TRBV4-1 with TRBJ2-5; TRBD2 matches 12 bases. Trimming took 0 bases from V and 6 from J; bases not matched to a gene: 8. The germline V gene has CDR1 MGHRA and CDR2 YSYEKL. The CDR3 extends over 17 amino acids. CDR3 DNA sequence: TGCGCCAGCAGCCAAGATCCGCTAGCGGGAGGGAGGAAGACCCAGTACTTC. Its translation is CASSQDPLAGGRKTQYF.